Presented here are 24 T cell receptor beta chains from one specimen sequenced in a study of shared clonotypes between healthy human individuals. Method: immunoSEQ multiplex PCR; TCRdb's copy keeps in-frame clones and lacks some. The top ten clones hold 0.13% to 0.15% of a sample with millions of clones, approximately 90% of them seen once. Material: naive CD4+ T cells sorted from blood. Noted subset: CD45RA+ positively selected. All receptors come from a man between 18 and 29 years old in good health.

This rearrangement joins TRBV10-3 to TRBJ1-2, with D tentatively TRBD1 (5 bases). Germline loops: CDR1 ENHRY, CDR2 SYGVKD. Trimming removed 6 bases from V and 7 bases from J, with 18 bases in between. The length of the CDR3 is 14 residues. DNA for the CDR3: TGTGCCATCAGCCCCGTGGTGGGGGTTGGTGGCTACACCTTC. Translating gives CAISPVVGVGGYTF.

The chain employs TRBV28 and TRBJ2-5; no reliable D call. This CDR3 comprises 13 residues. The V and J ends lost 6 bases and 5 bases respectively, with 13 bases between them. Germline values: CDR1 MDHEN, CDR2 SYDVKM. Written as DNA, the CDR3 is TGTGCCAGCAGCCCGAAAGGGTGGGAGACCCAGTACTTC. This sequence encodes CASSPKGWETQYF.

This clone was found once. The chain employs TRBV10-3 and TRBJ1-3, with D tentatively TRBD1 (5 bases). Germline CDR1 and CDR2: ENHRY and SYGVKD. Trimming removed 2 bases at V and 3 bases at J, with 14 bases between. The CDR3 totals 16 residues. The CDR3 DNA reads TGTGCCATCAGTGAGCACGGGGGAGGACATGGAAACACCATATATTTT. Translating gives CAISEHGGGHGNTIYF.

The J gene is TRBJ1-2, the V gene TRBV6-5; D gene unclear. The CDR3 is 14 amino acids. V lost 2 bases and J lost 4, with 11 bases in between. The germline V gene has CDR1 MNHEY and CDR2 SVGAGI. The CDR3 coding sequence is TGTGCCAGCAGTTACGGGGTTTCCTCCTATGGCTACACCTTC. This codes for CASSYGVSSYGYTF.

To note about this clone: Other DNA sequences from this sample encode an identical CDR3 as well. The genes are TRBV10-3 and TRBJ2-3; 13 nucleotides line up with TRBD2. Germline V CDR1 and CDR2: ENHRY, SYGVKD. The CDR3 length is 17 residues. The trim removed 0 bases at V and 1 base at J, leaving 1 base unmatched. Here the CDR3 reads CAISESGLAGGTDTQYF. CDR3 DNA: TGTGCCATCAGTGAGTCCGGACTAGCGGGGGGCACAGATACGCAGTATTTT.

This chain connects TRBV18 to TRBJ2-7, with D possibly being TRBD1 (6 bases). CDR1 is KGHSH, CDR2 LQKENI, per germline. The V and J ends lost 6 bases and 1 base respectively, with 16 bases between them. CDR3 length equals 15 residues. In DNA form, the CDR3 reads TGTGCCAGCTCTCTAGGGGACACCGATTCCTACGAGCAGTACTTC. It codes for CASSLGDTDSYEQYF.

The rearrangement links TRBV6-6 to TRBJ1-5, with 9 bases matching TRBD1. The junction had 5 bases not matched to a gene; V was cut back by 10 bases and J by 7 bases. Germline V gene lookup returns CDR1 MNHNY and CDR2 SVGAGI (reference sequence). The CDR3 sequence is 12 residues long. The CDR3 nucleotides read TGTGCCACAAGGACAGGGGTCCAGCCCCAGCATTTT. It is translated as CATRTGVQPQHF.

This chain connects TRBV18 to TRBJ2-3, with 11 bases lining up with TRBD2. The CDR3 runs 15 residues. Trimming at V came to 1 base and at J to 4 bases, leaving 1 base not matched to a gene. The germline gives CDR1 KGHSH, CDR2 LQKENI. The CDR3 reads CASSPLAGGSDTQYF. The CDR3 DNA follows: TGTGCCAGCTCACCACTAGCGGGAGGGTCAGATACGCAGTATTTT. Filled out from reference TRBV18 and TRBJ2-3, the complete variable domain reads NAGVMQNPRHLVRRRGQEARLRCSPMKGHSHVYWYRQLPEEGLKFMVYLQKENIIDESGMPKERFSAEFPKEGPSILRIQQVVRGDSAAYFCASSPLAGGSDTQYFGPGTRLTVL.

The V and J genes are TRBV6-1 and TRBJ1-1, with D possibly matching TRBD1 (5 bases). Trimming cost V 11 bases and J 1 base, with 17 bases left between them. Germline V gene sequence: CDR1 MNHNS, CDR2 SASEGT. The CDR3 loop spans 14 amino acids. Here the CDR3 DNA reads TGTGCCTCCTCCCATGGGACTGCGAACACTGAAGCTTTCTTT. Its protein product is CASSHGTANTEAFF.

This clone showed up just a few times. This sequence joins TRBV19 and TRBJ1-5; possibly TRBD1 for D (5 bases). Germline V lookup: CDR1 LNHDA, CDR2 SQIVND (reference sequence). The CDR3 is made up of 12 amino acids. The germline V and J ends were trimmed by 6 bases and 5 bases, with 8 bases remaining between them. The CDR3 DNA is TGTGCCAGTAGCGGGGACCATCAGCCCCAGCATTTT. This translates into CASSGDHQPQHF.

The CDR3 DNA reads as TGTGCCAGTAGATTAGCGGGAGCAGATACGCAGTATTTT. It encodes CASRLAGADTQYF. The chain has TRBV19 and TRBJ2-3, with TRBD2 matching 9 bases. V was pared by 6 bases and J by 4 bases, with 2 bases of the junction left unmatched. The germline CDR1 and CDR2 sequences are LNHDA and SQIVND (reference sequence). The length of the CDR3 is 13 residues.

The chain employs TRBV11-2 and TRBJ1-4, with unresolved D. Trimming left V 0 bases short and J 7 bases short, with 12 bases between. The CDR3 length is 15 residues. CDR1 is SGHAT, CDR2 FQNNGV, per germline. Here the CDR3 reads CASSLDAVIGEKLFF. CDR3 sequence (DNA): TGTGCCAGCAGCTTAGACGCGGTGATAGGTGAAAAACTGTTTTTT.

With respect to this clone: The same CDR3 also results from other DNA sequences found in this sample. This chain joins TRBV5-4 and TRBJ1-1; D remains unclear. The CDR3 runs 12 residues. Germline CDR1 SGHNT, CDR2 YYREEE (reference sequence). Trimming pared 1 base from V and 4 bases from J, leaving 5 bases between. The CDR3 DNA reads as TGTGCCAGCAGCTTGATCGGCACTGAAGCTTTCTTT. As protein: CASSLIGTEAFF.

The genes are TRBV13 and TRBJ1-1, with D hard to call. Germline CDR1 reads PRHDT; CDR2 reads FYEKMQ (reference sequence). The ends were cut back, 1 base at V and 0 bases at J, with 9 bases in the middle. The CDR3 has 15 amino acids. The CDR3 sequence is CASSLEGSMNTEAFF. As DNA, the CDR3 is TGTGCCAGCAGCTTAGAGGGCAGCATGAACACTGAAGCTTTCTTT.

The genes are TRBV5-1 and TRBJ2-6; D is undetermined. The germline V gene has CDR1 SGHRS and CDR2 YFSETQ. Deletions cut 0 bases from V and 3 bases from J, with 7 bases between. CDR3 length: 15 amino acids. The CDR3 sequence: CASSLEGNGANVLTF. The CDR3 DNA reads TGCGCCAGCAGCTTGGAAGGGAATGGGGCCAACGTCCTGACTTTC.

The J gene is TRBJ2-2, the V gene TRBV28; TRBD1 agrees at 9 bases. The V gene end was trimmed by 2 bases and the J gene end by 4 bases; junction bases not matched to a gene: 5. The germline V gene encodes CDR1 MDHEN and CDR2 SYDVKM. This CDR3 has 16 residues. In nucleotides, the CDR3 is TGTGCCAGCAGTTTACTACAGGGGGCAATCACCGGGGAGCTGTTTTTT. This translates into CASSLLQGAITGELFF. Full variable domain (missing parts from reference TRBV28 and TRBJ2-2): DVKVTQSSRYLVKRTGEKVFLECVQDMDHENMFWYRQDPGLGLRLIYFSYDVKMKEKGDIPEGYSVSREKKERFSLILESASTNQTSMYLCASSLLQGAITGELFFGEGSRLTVL.

V and J are TRBV28 and TRBJ1-1, with 9 positions matching TRBD1. Germline CDR1 MDHEN, CDR2 SYDVKM. With 6 bases clipped from V and 8 bases from J, the junction kept 4 bases outside the gene matches. This CDR3 comprises 12 residues. The CDR3 loop is CASSPGQGEAFF. The DNA of the CDR3 is TGTGCCAGCAGCCCGGGACAGGGAGAAGCTTTCTTT.

This chain joins TRBV18 and TRBJ1-3; D is unresolved. Trimming shortened V by 3 bases and J by 1 base, and 10 bases separated the two germline ends. The CDR3 is 15 residues long. The V gene's germline CDR1 is KGHSH and CDR2 LQKENI. Here the CDR3 DNA reads TGTGCCAGCTCACCCCTTCAGTTTTCTGGAAACACCATATATTTT. Encoded protein: CASSPLQFSGNTIYF.

The chain has TRBV7-9 and TRBJ2-1; D gene uncertain. Looked up from germline, CDR1 is SEHNR and CDR2 is FQNEAQ (reference sequence). This CDR3 has 14 residues. V lost 3 bases, J lost 8 bases, and 14 bases lay in between. CDR3 sequence (DNA): TGTGCCAGCAGCTTGGTCTCGGGTGGAGATGAGCAGTTCTTC. This encodes CASSLVSGGDEQFF.

The V and J genes are TRBV5-1 and TRBJ2-3, with D uncertain. This CDR3 has 13 residues. Germline V gene sequence: CDR1 SGHRS, CDR2 YFSETQ. Trimming pared 4 bases from V and 1 base from J, leaving 7 bases between. The CDR3 is CASSRARTDTQYF. CDR3 in DNA: TGCGCCAGCAGCAGGGCCCGCACAGATACGCAGTATTTT.

In DNA, the CDR3 is TGCGCCAGCAGGGAGCCCGGGACTACAGGGAGGGTCTATGGCTACACCTTC. Amino acids: CASREPGTTGRVYGYTF. This chain connects TRBV10-2 to TRBJ1-2, with D perhaps TRBD1 (6 bases). Trimming took 6 bases from V and 4 from J, leaving 24 bases between them. This CDR3 has 17 residues. Germline values: CDR1 WSHSY, CDR2 SAAADI.

In its sample, this clone was seen once. The chain employs TRBV9 and TRBJ2-5; TRBD2 agrees at 8 bases. The last part of the DNA fits TRBJ2-7 better; the J call may be wrong. The CDR3 extends over 16 amino acids. The V gene's germline CDR1 is SGDLS and CDR2 YYNGEE. Here the CDR3 reads CASSVGEVAGIYEQYF. DNA for the CDR3: TGTGCCAGCAGCGTAGGCGAGGTAGCGGGGATCTACGAGCAGTACTTC.

The CDR3 DNA reads as TGCGCCAGCAGCTCGGGCGGGACTAGCGGGGTAGATACGCAGTATTTT. Its protein product is CASSSGGTSGVDTQYF. This chain joins TRBV5-1 and TRBJ2-3; the match to TRBD2 covers 13 bases. The CDR3 length is 16 residues. Trimming at V came to 3 bases and at J to 5 bases, leaving 6 bases not matched to a gene. Germline V gene sequence: CDR1 SGHRS, CDR2 YFSETQ.

The chain carries TRBV30 and TRBJ2-3; 10 bases match TRBD2. V shed 1 base, J shed 5 bases, and the junction held 6 bases outside the gene matches. This CDR3 contains 15 residues. Per germline, CDR1 GTSNPN and CDR2 SVGIG (reference sequence). CDR3 nucleotide sequence: TGTGCCTGGAGTGCAAGACGGACTAGCGGAGATACGCAGTATTTT. It translates to CAWSARRTSGDTQYF.